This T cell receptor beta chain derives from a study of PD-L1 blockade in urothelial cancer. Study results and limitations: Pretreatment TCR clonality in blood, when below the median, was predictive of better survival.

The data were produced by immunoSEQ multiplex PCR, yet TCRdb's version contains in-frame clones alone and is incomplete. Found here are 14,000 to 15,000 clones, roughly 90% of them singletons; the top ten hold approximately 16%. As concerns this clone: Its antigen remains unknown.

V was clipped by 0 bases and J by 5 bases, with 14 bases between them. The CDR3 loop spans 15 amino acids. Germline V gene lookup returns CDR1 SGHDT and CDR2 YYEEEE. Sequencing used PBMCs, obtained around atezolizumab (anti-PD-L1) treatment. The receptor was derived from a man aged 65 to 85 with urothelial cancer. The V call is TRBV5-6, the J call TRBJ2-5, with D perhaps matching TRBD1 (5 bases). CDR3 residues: CASSLVAGPKETQYF. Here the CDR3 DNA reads TGTGCCAGCAGCTTGGTGGCAGGGCCTAAGGAGACCCAGTACTTC.